The TCR beta chain under discussion was sequenced for a study of blood T cell repertoires in COVID-19. About the research overall: The United States, Italy and Spain provided the acute and convalescent COVID-19 samples. Sources were T cells, B-cell-depleted T cells, or PBMCs; the material itself was cDNA or gDNA.

Under the authors' procedure: Reference gene primer amplification in the assay estimated nucleated cell counts. Sequencing used immunoSEQ multiplex PCR; TCRdb keeps in-frame clones, though not all of them. The V and J calls and clone size come from that table; D and trimming were worked out from the DNA. Counted here are over 70,000 clones, about 72% occurring once; the ten biggest clones make up roughly 15%. This CDR3 spans 15 amino acids. V was cut by 4 bases and J by 3 bases, with 17 bases left in between. The sample was peripheral blood. The receptor was isolated from a man aged 65-85 years with active or convalescent COVID-19. The V gene is TRBV5-3, the J gene TRBJ2-7; possibly TRBD1 for D (6 bases). TRBV5-3 is an ORF, with its function uncertain. The CDR3: CARSLPGTTNYEQYF. The CDR3 DNA reads TGTGCCAGAAGCCTCCCCGGGACAACCAACTACGAGCAGTACTTC.